This T cell receptor beta chain was sequenced for a study of shared clonotypes between healthy human individuals. Findings and limits, study-wide: An effect of sequencing depth on clonotype sharing among donors was expected.

Comment on this clone: No antigen is known for it.

Germline CDR1 is MNHEY and CDR2 is SMNVEV (reference sequence). The CDR3 runs 15 residues. V lost 6 bases to trimming and J lost 4 bases, with 18 bases between them. Positively selected for CCR7, the CD45RO-negative cells used as naive CD8 cells excluded terminally differentiated effector memory CD45RA+ cells. Each replicate PCR on the sorted subsets used about 0.2 ug DNA (roughly 30,000 T cell genomes). Produced via immunoSEQ multiplex PCR; TCRdb's table is partial and in-frame only. The table lists 1.5 million to 2.5 million clones, roughly 95% of them singletons, with more than 0.9% in the top ten.

The clonotype comes from a man younger than 35 in good health. Sequenced sample: naive CD8+ T cells sorted from blood. V gene TRBV27 combines with J gene TRBJ1-1, with unresolved D. The CDR3 bases are TGTGCCAGCAGGGTCGGGATACGGGTGGGCACTGAAGCTTTCTTT. The encoded protein is CASRVGIRVGTEAFF.